The following is a TCR beta chain sequence with its context. The CDR3 sequence is 14 residues long. The V and J ends lost 6 bases and 4 bases respectively, with 12 bases between them. Germline V gene lookup returns CDR1 SGHVS and CDR2 FQNEAQ. The data were taken from a study of blood T cell repertoires in COVID-19. On the study more broadly: The study drew acute and convalescent COVID-19 samples from the United States, Italy and Spain. PBMCs, B-cell-depleted T cells, or T cells provided the cDNA or gDNA that made up the material.

As originally analysed: By means of reference gene primer amplification, nucleated cell counts were estimated. Here immunoSEQ multiplex PCR was the method, and the copy in TCRdb shows in-frame clones only, minus some. The D gene and trimming were derived from the DNA, and the V and J assignments and clone size from that table. Among roughly 140,000 clones listed, roughly 82% were seen once. This chain uses TRBV7-8 with TRBJ1-4; D is uncertain. What was sequenced was peripheral blood. The TCR comes from a woman between 50 and 59 years old with acute or convalescent COVID-19. In DNA, the CDR3 is TGTGCCAGCAGTACCGGAGGCTTTAATGAAAAACTGTTTTTT. It specifies CASSTGGFNEKLFF.